Following are 14 T cell receptor beta chains from one sample sequenced in a study of blood T cell repertoires in COVID-19. Generated by immunoSEQ multiplex PCR, the TCRdb table keeps only in-frame clones and is missing some. The profile shows about 110,000 clones, more than 80% of them singletons. Sequencing was performed on peripheral blood. The receptors here all came from a human donor in a cohort sampled during active COVID-19.

J is TRBJ1-6 and V is TRBV19, with no clear D. The ends were cut back, 10 bases at V and 3 bases at J, with 10 bases in the middle. The CDR3 totals 13 residues. Germline V gene lookup returns CDR1 LNHDA and CDR2 SQIVND (reference sequence). This CDR3 reads CATLGGYNSPLHF. CDR3 in DNA: TGTGCCACCCTTGGCGGCTATAATTCACCCCTCCACTTT.

The chain uses TRBV6-5 and TRBJ1-5; D possibly corresponds to TRBD1 (6 bases). Trimming left V 6 bases short and J 2 bases short, with 11 bases between. Germline V lookup: CDR1 MNHEY, CDR2 SVGAGI. There are 14 residues in the CDR3. CDR3 residues: CASSSEGGNQPQHF. The CDR3 bases are TGTGCCAGCAGCTCCGAGGGGGGCAATCAGCCCCAGCATTTT.

The V and J genes are TRBV4-3 and TRBJ1-2; D is undetermined. CDR3 length: 17 residues. Trimming removed 3 bases from V and 1 base from J, with 18 bases in between. CDR1 and CDR2 (germline): LGHNA, YSLEER. DNA of the CDR3: TGCGCCAGCAGCCAGGATCCGGACGGCGCGGGTAACTATGGCTACACCTTC. This translates into CASSQDPDGAGNYGYTF.

The V gene is TRBV19, the J gene TRBJ1-2; D remains unclear. The germline CDR1 and CDR2 sequences are LNHDA and SQIVND (reference sequence). Trimming removed 5 bases from V and 2 bases from J, with 18 bases in between. This CDR3 comprises 16 residues. The CDR3 loop is CASSVHPRDRNYGYTF. DNA for the CDR3: TGTGCCAGTAGTGTCCATCCCCGCGATCGAAACTATGGCTACACCTTC.

The chain uses TRBV9 and TRBJ2-2; 12 positions match TRBD2. The germline gives CDR1 SGDLS, CDR2 YYNGEE. V was pared by 3 bases and J by 4 bases, with 4 bases of the junction left unmatched. The CDR3 has 16 amino acids. This CDR3 is CASSALLAGGTGELFF. The CDR3 DNA reads TGTGCCAGCAGCGCCCTACTAGCGGGAGGCACCGGGGAGCTGTTTTTT.

This rearrangement joins TRBV7-2 to TRBJ2-7; no reliable D call. V dropped 1 base and J dropped 3 bases, with 16 bases sitting between them. The CDR3 has 16 residues. Per the germline V gene, CDR1 is SGHTA and CDR2 is FQGNSA. DNA of the CDR3: TGTGCCAGCAGCTTAGAGTCCAGAGGAGACCTCTACGAGCAGTACTTC. Translating gives CASSLESRGDLYEQYF. Full variable domain (outside the CDR3, taken from reference TRBV7-2 and TRBJ2-7): GAGVSQSPSNKVTEKGKDVELRCDPISGHTALYWYRQSLGQGLEFLIYFQGNSAPDKSGLPSDRFSAERTGGSVSTLTIQRTQQEDSAVYLCASSLESRGDLYEQYFGPGTRLTVT.

The chain carries TRBV12-1 and TRBJ2-7; whether TRBD2, the table's D call, matches the DNA was not checked. TRBV12-1 is marked as a pseudogene. The CDR3 length is 15 residues. CDR3 nucleotide sequence: TGTGCCAGCAGCTCTCACGGGACTAGCGGGAGAGGGCAGTACTTC. This translates into CASSSHGTSGRGQYF.

The V call is TRBV18, the J call TRBJ2-7, with TRBD2 matching 13 bases. Unmatched junction bases numbered 10, after V lost 3 bases and J lost 5 bases. The CDR3 runs 17 residues. Germline V lookup: CDR1 KGHSH, CDR2 LQKENI. The CDR3 DNA follows: TGTGCCAGCTCACCGCTAAGGACTAGCGGGAGTCCCAACGAGCAGTACTTC. This translates into CASSPLRTSGSPNEQYF.

This clone occurred once. J is TRBJ1-2 and V is TRBV21-1; the table's D call, TRBD1, was not checked against the DNA. TRBV21-1 is flagged as a pseudogene. The CDR3 totals 14 residues. The CDR3 DNA sequence: TGTGCCAGCAGCCTAACAGGGCTTAACTATGGCTACACCTTC. Residues: CASSLTGLNYGYTF.

The rearrangement uses TRBV12-3 or TRBV12-4 and TRBJ1-1; D is undetermined. The CDR3 runs to 13 residues. V lost 7 bases to trimming and J lost 0 bases, with 9 bases between them. The CDR3 sequence is CASTTGLNTEAFF. The CDR3 DNA reads as TGTGCCAGCACGACGGGTTTGAACACTGAAGCTTTCTTT.

The chain combines TRBV14 with TRBJ2-1; 10 nucleotides match TRBD2. Trimming cost V 7 bases and J 7 bases; bases outside gene matches: 13. The CDR3 sequence is 16 residues long. Germline values: CDR1 SGHDN, CDR2 FVKESK. In DNA, the CDR3 is TGTGCCAGCAATAGTCGGACTAGCGGAAAAGGAAATGAGCAGTTCTTC. Amino acid sequence: CASNSRTSGKGNEQFF.

The rearrangement joins TRBV20-1 to TRBJ1-2, with TRBD1 matching 11 bases. Germline CDR1 reads DFQATT; CDR2 reads SNEGSKA (reference sequence). V trimming: 3 bases; J trimming: 8 bases; junction bases outside the gene matches: 11. The CDR3 is made up of 15 amino acids. DNA for the CDR3: TGCAGTGCTAGTAGTATTTTTGGACAGGGGGCGGGCTACACCTTC. Its protein is CSASSIFGQGAGYTF.

The rearrangement links TRBV5-1 to TRBJ2-3, with 12 positions matching TRBD2. The CDR3 totals 17 residues. V was clipped by 3 bases and J by 3 bases; unmatched bases: 8. Per the germline V gene, CDR1 is SGHRS and CDR2 is YFSETQ. The CDR3 DNA is TGCGCCAGCAGCTGGACTAGCGGGGTGCCAGGGACAGATACGCAGTATTTT. Translating it yields CASSWTSGVPGTDTQYF.

The rearrangement links TRBV7-2 to TRBJ1-1, with D unclear. Trimming pared 2 bases from V and 0 bases from J, leaving 4 bases between. This CDR3 comprises 13 residues. Germline assignment: CDR1 SGHTA and CDR2 FQGNSA. CDR3 loop: CASSLQVNTEAFF. CDR3 bases: TGTGCCAGCAGCTTACAGGTGAACACTGAAGCTTTCTTT.